A single sample is the source of the 14 T cell receptor beta chains below, sequenced in a study of blood T cell repertoires in COVID-19. Data came from immunoSEQ multiplex PCR; TCRdb stores just in-frame clones and leaves some out. The profile shows some 200,000 clones, 70% to 90% of them singletons. Sequenced: PBMCs or T cells enriched from blood (not recorded which). The receptors shown here come from a middle-aged man who had recovered from COVID-19.

The chain uses TRBV7-9 and TRBJ2-1, with TRBD2 identical over 7 bases. CDR3 length equals 15 residues. After removal of 5 bases from V and 1 base from J, the junction contained 5 bases not matched to a gene. The germline V gene has CDR1 SEHNR and CDR2 FQNEAQ (reference sequence). The CDR3 sequence is CASSTRLASYNEQFF. The CDR3 coding sequence is TGTGCCAGCAGCACACGACTAGCTTCCTACAATGAGCAGTTCTTC.

The rearrangement uses TRBV5-1 and TRBJ2-1, with 9 bases fitting TRBD2. J was trimmed by 4 bases and V by 2 bases; bases with no gene match: 4. Germline V gene sequence: CDR1 SGHRS, CDR2 YFSETQ. The CDR3 has 15 residues. The CDR3 protein is CASSFNSGGYNEQFF. The CDR3 nucleotides are TGCGCCAGCAGCTTTAATAGCGGGGGTTACAATGAGCAGTTCTTC.

The V call is TRBV27, the J call TRBJ2-2, with 10 bases aligning to TRBD2. V gave up 3 bases and J gave up 7 bases; unmatched junction bases: 8. CDR1 is MNHEY, CDR2 SMNVEV, per germline (reference sequence). The CDR3 is 16 amino acids. Written as DNA, the CDR3 is TGTGCCAGCAGTTTCGTACTAGCGGGGAGATTCGGGGAGCTGTTTTTT. Its protein product is CASSFVLAGRFGELFF.

The genes are TRBV7-9 and TRBJ1-1; D is ambiguous. V was pared by 1 base and J by 4 bases, with 7 bases between. CDR3 length equals 13 residues. CDR1 SEHNR and CDR2 FQNEAQ come from the germline V gene (reference sequence). This CDR3 reads CASSLETGTEAFF. CDR3 DNA sequence: TGTGCCAGCAGCTTAGAGACTGGCACTGAAGCTTTCTTT.

The chain combines TRBV19 with TRBJ1-6; D may be TRBD1 (5 bases). CDR1 is LNHDA, CDR2 SQIVND, per germline (reference sequence). There are 15 residues in the CDR3. With 1 base removed from V and 9 bases from J, the gap between germline ends came to 13 bases. The DNA for the CDR3 is TGTGCCAGTAGTATAGGCGGGACTGCGGCTTCACCCCTCCACTTT. The encoded protein is CASSIGGTAASPLHF.

This clone is medium-sized within its sample. CDR3 region: CASDVRDYEAFF. CDR3 coding DNA: TGTGCCAGCGATGTCCGGGACTACGAAGCTTTCTTT. The rearrangement uses TRBV7-9 and TRBJ1-1; tentative D call: TRBD1 (5 bases). V was shortened by 8 bases and J by 8 bases, with 15 bases between the two germline ends. This CDR3 contains 12 residues. In germline, CDR1 is SEHNR, CDR2 FQNEAQ (reference sequence). The full variable domain, completed using reference TRBV7-9 and TRBJ1-1, is DTGVSQNPRHKITKRGQNVTFRCDPISEHNRLYWYRQTLGQGPEFLTYFQNEAQLEKSRLLSDRFSAERPKGSFSTLEIQRTEQGDSAMYLCASDVRDYEAFFGQGTRLTVV.

This chain uses TRBV11-3 with TRBJ2-5; no reliable D call. CDR3 length: 15 residues. With 3 bases removed from V and 4 bases from J, the gap between germline ends came to 15 bases. In germline, CDR1 is SGHNT, CDR2 YENEEA. CDR3 in DNA: TGTGCCAGCAGCTTTCGGTCCTTGACTCCAGAGACCCAGTACTTC. Translation gives CASSFRSLTPETQYF.

The table lists this clone with a count of one. J is TRBJ1-2 and V is TRBV7-2; 7 bases map to TRBD1. With 5 bases clipped from V and 4 bases from J, the junction kept 10 bases outside the gene matches. CDR1 and CDR2 from the germline V gene are SGHTA and FQGNSA. CDR3 size: 15 residues. CDR3 nucleotide sequence: TGTGCCAGCAGCGCCTCGGGGGACAGACGCTATGGCTACACCTTC. Protein sequence: CASSASGDRRYGYTF.

This chain uses TRBV28 with TRBJ1-5; perhaps TRBD1 as D (5 bases). Germline CDR1 MDHEN, CDR2 SYDVKM. The CDR3 consists of 12 residues. Trimming took off 5 bases at V and 5 bases at J, with 7 bases between the two ends. DNA for the CDR3: TGTGCCAGCAGTCTCAGGGATCAGCCCCAGCATTTT. This sequence encodes CASSLRDQPQHF.

This sequence joins TRBV6-5 and TRBJ2-7; the match to TRBD2 covers 11 bases. The CDR3 consists of 14 residues. The V and J ends lost 5 bases and 5 bases, in that order; junction bases with no gene match: 5. Germline V gene lookup returns CDR1 MNHEY and CDR2 SVGAGI. CDR3 loop: CASSKLAGADEQYF. In DNA, the CDR3 is TGTGCCAGCAGTAAACTAGCGGGAGCGGACGAGCAGTACTTC.

J is TRBJ1-2 and V is TRBV2; D perhaps matches TRBD1 (5 bases). The V gene lost 5 bases and the J gene lost 8 bases, with 15 bases spanning the gap. The germline V gene encodes CDR1 SNHLY and CDR2 FYNNEI. The CDR3 extends over 13 amino acids. In DNA, the CDR3 is TGTGCCAGCAGTCCTCCGACAGTAAGGGGCTACACCTTC. Translated, it gives CASSPPTVRGYTF.

The chain carries TRBV27 and TRBJ1-2, with D possibly TRBD1 on 6 matching bases. Deletions cut 6 bases from V and 4 bases from J, with 15 bases between. The CDR3 length is 14 residues. CDR1 MNHEY and CDR2 SMNVEV come from the germline V gene (reference sequence). The CDR3 protein is CASSPGEWGYGYTF. The CDR3 bases are TGTGCCAGCAGCCCAGGGGAGTGGGGCTATGGCTACACCTTC.

The rearrangement uses TRBV15 and TRBJ1-5, with 7 bases identical to TRBD1. V lost 0 bases to trimming and J lost 4 bases; unmatched junction nucleotides: 6. The CDR3 runs to 16 residues. From germline, CDR1 is LNHNV and CDR2 YYDKDF (reference sequence). CDR3 residues: CATSRDTGAINQPQHF. CDR3 nucleotide sequence: TGTGCCACCAGCAGAGATACAGGGGCGATAAATCAGCCCCAGCATTTT.

The rearrangement joins TRBV2 to TRBJ2-3; TRBD2 aligns across 7 bases. The CDR3 spans 13 residues. Germline V gives CDR1 SNHLY, CDR2 FYNNEI. J gave up 6 bases and V 6 bases, and 6 bases lay outside the gene matches. In DNA form, the CDR3 reads TGTGCCAGCAGAGAGACTAGCCACGATACGCAGTATTTT. It codes for CASRETSHDTQYF.